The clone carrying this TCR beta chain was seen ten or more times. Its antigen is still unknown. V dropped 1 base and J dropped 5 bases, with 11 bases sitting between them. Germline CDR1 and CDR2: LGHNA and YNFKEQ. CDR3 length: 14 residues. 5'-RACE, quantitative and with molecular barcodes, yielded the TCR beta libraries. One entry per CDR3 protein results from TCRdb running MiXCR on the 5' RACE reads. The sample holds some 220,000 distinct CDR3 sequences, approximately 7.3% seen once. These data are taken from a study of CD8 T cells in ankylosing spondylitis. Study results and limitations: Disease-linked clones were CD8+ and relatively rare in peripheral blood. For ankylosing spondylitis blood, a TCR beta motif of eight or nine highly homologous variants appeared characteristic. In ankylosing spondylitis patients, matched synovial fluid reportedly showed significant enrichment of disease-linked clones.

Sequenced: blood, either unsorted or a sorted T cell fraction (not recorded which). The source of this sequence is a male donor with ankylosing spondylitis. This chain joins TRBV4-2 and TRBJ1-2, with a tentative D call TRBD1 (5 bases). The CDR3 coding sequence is TGTGCCAGCAGCCAAGGGACACCCAAATATGGCTACACCTTC. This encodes CASSQGTPKYGYTF.